This TCR beta chain was recorded in a study of monozygotic twins with inflammatory bowel disease. Findings of the study overall: IBD patients had lower TCRbeta diversity (inverse Simpson) than healthy co-twins. Twin concordance left repertoire similarity unchanged, with limited power a possible explanation for this lack of difference. A distinction between different T cell subtypes was not possible.

The CDR3 runs 11 residues. Remarks on this clonotype: The antigen remains unidentified.

During cDNA synthesis, UMIs that each contained a 6-nucleotide sample barcode were added by means of template switching. TCRdb reanalyzed the 5' RACE reads, giving one entry per CDR3 protein sequence and no DNA. This sample contains just over 300,000 distinct CDR3 sequences. Sequences were obtained from blood. The clonotype comes from a human donor with ulcerative colitis or Crohn's disease, or a healthy co-twin of an affected twin (not recorded which). The rearrangement joins TRBV21-1 to TRBJ2-1; the D gene TCRdb calls, TRBD1, cannot be checked with no DNA. TRBV21-1 counts as a pseudogene. CDR3 protein: CASSKGGEQFF.